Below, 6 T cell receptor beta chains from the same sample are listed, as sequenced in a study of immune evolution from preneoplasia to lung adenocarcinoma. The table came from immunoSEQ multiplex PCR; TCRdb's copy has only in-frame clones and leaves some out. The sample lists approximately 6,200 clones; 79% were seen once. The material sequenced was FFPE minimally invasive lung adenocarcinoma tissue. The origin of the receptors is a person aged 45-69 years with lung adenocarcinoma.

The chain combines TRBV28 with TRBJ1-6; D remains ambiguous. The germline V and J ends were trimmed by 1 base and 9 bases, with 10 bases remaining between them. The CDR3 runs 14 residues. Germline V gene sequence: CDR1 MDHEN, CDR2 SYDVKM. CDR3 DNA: TGTGCCAGCAGTTTATTATCTCAGAGTTCACCCCTCCACTTT. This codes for CASSLLSQSSPLHF.

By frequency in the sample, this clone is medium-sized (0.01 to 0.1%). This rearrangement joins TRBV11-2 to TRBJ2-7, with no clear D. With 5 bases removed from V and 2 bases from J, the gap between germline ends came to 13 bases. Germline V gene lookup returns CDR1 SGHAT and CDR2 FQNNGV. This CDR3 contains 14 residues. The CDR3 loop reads CASSEKATPYEQYF. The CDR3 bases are TGTGCCAGCAGCGAAAAGGCCACTCCCTACGAGCAGTACTTC.

In DNA, the CDR3 is TGCGCCAGCAGCCAAGGGACTAGCGGGAACTCTGGGGCCAACGTCCTGACTTTC. Translating it yields CASSQGTSGNSGANVLTF. This chain uses TRBV4-3 with TRBJ2-6; 12 positions agree with TRBD2. In germline, CDR1 is LGHNA, CDR2 YSLEER. With 1 base clipped from V and 0 bases from J, the junction kept 1 base outside the gene matches. This CDR3 has 18 residues.

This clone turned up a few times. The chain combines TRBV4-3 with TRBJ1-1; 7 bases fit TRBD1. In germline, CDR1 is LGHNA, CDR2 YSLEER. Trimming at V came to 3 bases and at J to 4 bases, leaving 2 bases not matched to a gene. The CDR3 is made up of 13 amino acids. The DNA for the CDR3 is TGCGCCAGCAGCCAGACAGGGAGCACTGAAGCTTTCTTT. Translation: CASSQTGSTEAFF.

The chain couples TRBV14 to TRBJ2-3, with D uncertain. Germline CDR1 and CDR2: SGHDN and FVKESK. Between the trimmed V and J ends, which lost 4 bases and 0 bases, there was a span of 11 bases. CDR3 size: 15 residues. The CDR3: CASSPHGYSTDTQYF. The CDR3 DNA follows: TGTGCCAGCAGCCCCCATGGGTATAGCACAGATACGCAGTATTTT.

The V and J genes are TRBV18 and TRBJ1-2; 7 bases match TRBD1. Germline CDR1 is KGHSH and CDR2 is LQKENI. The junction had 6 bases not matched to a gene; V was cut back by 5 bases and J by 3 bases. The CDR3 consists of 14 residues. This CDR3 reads CASSSRQGDYGYTF. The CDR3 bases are TGTGCCAGCTCATCTCGACAGGGAGACTATGGCTACACCTTC.